The 8 T cell receptor beta chains given below trace back to one sample, sequenced in a study of blood T cells in healthy people across ages (dated by TCRdb to between 2015 and 2017). The protocol used for the library was 5' RACE. The data were produced on an Illumina HiSeq 2500. The second PCR ran for roughly 7 to 12 cycles and used a J-beta primer mix along with a sample-barcoded 5' primer. The public reads were quality trimmed at Q25 with fastp and then assembled into clones with MiXCR by TCRdb, keeping productive beta chains. Rows are unified per CDR3 protein, each entry keeping the most common DNA and genes. The sample table holds just over 1 million distinct CDR3 sequences, of which 35% to 50% were seen once. Approximately 20% of the sample is taken by the ten largest. Sequencing used blood. The receptors derive from a woman aged 60-75 years in good health.

The chain is built from TRBV12-3 or TRBV12-4 and TRBJ2-7; 11 bases align to TRBD2. Trimming removed 5 bases from V and 7 bases from J; junction bases left unmatched: 13. The CDR3 totals 16 residues. This chain's CDR3 is CASSVLAGVLWEEQYF. CDR3 coding DNA: TGTGCCAGCAGTGTACTAGCGGGAGTCCTATGGGAAGAGCAGTACTTC.

The genes are TRBV30 and TRBJ1-5; 9 nucleotides line up with TRBD1. The V segment lost 2 bases and the J segment 3 bases; nucleotides outside the gene matches: 23. The CDR3 has 21 amino acids. CDR1 is GTSNPN, CDR2 SVGIG, per germline (reference sequence). The CDR3 nucleotides read TGTGCCTGGAGTCGTAACAGGGGGCTAATCCCCCCTAAAGACCTCAATCAGCCCCAGCATTTT. This gives the protein CAWSRNRGLIPPKDLNQPQHF.

The chain joins TRBV20-1 to TRBJ2-5, with 10 nucleotides matching TRBD1. The CDR3 has 14 amino acids. Germline values: CDR1 DFQATT, CDR2 SNEGSKA (reference sequence). Trimming took 2 bases from V and 5 from J; bases not matched to a gene: 5. CDR3 region: CSARRDRGGETQYF. In DNA, the CDR3 is TGCAGTGCTAGAAGGGACAGGGGAGGCGAGACCCAGTACTTC.

The chain has TRBV20-1 and TRBJ2-1, with 8 positions matching TRBD2. The CDR3 has 17 amino acids. Trimming removed 6 bases from V and 0 bases from J; junction bases left unmatched: 13. The germline V gene has CDR1 DFQATT and CDR2 SNEGSKA (reference sequence). The CDR3 DNA reads TGCAGTGCCCAACCGAGACTAGCGCGTTACTCCTACAATGAGCAGTTCTTC. Its protein product is CSAQPRLARYSYNEQFF.

CDR3 nucleotides: TGCAGCGTATCGACAGGGGCGGCCTACAATGAGCAGTTCTTC. This gives the protein CSVSTGAAYNEQFF. The chain combines TRBV29-1 with TRBJ2-1; TRBD1 matches at 8 bases. Germline V gene data show CDR1 as SQVTM and CDR2 as ANQGSEA. V was clipped by 6 bases and J by 2 bases; unmatched bases: 6. This CDR3 region has 14 residues.

This clonotype was picked up one time. The chain combines TRBV29-1 with TRBJ2-1; D not certain. The germline V gene has CDR1 SQVTM and CDR2 ANQGSEA. V lost 5 bases, J lost 9 bases, and 8 bases lay in between. CDR3 size: 10 residues. CDR3: CSVRVTEQFF. CDR3 sequence (DNA): TGCAGCGTTCGAGTGACTGAGCAGTTCTTC.

This sequence joins TRBV7-2 and TRBJ1-1; a possible D gene is TRBD1 (6 bases). There are 12 residues in the CDR3. V was pared by 5 bases and J by 5 bases, with 9 bases between. Germline CDR1 reads SGHTA; CDR2 reads FQGNSA. This CDR3 is CASSRDTTEAFF. CDR3 sequence (DNA): TGTGCCAGCAGCCGGGACACTACTGAAGCTTTCTTT.

The rearrangement links TRBV13 to TRBJ2-3; tentatively, D is TRBD2 (6 bases). Trimming took 5 bases from V and 1 from J, leaving 19 bases between them. The CDR3 is 17 residues long. The germline V gene has CDR1 PRHDT and CDR2 FYEKMQ (reference sequence). Here the CDR3 DNA reads TGTGCCAGCAGCCCCGCCGGGAGAAGACGGGGCACAGATACGCAGTATTTT. Translation: CASSPAGRRRGTDTQYF.